This T cell receptor (beta chain) comes out of a study of brain T cells in children with intractable seizures. The sequenced cases were selected for having the highest brain T cell transcript signatures. At least one anti-epileptic drug was given before surgery. Sequencing used immunoSEQ multiplex PCR; TCRdb keeps in-frame clones, though not all of them. Here the sample spans 70,000 to 90,000 clones, about 93% being singletons. Regarding the study as a whole: Pre-surgery blood may have been undersampled, hiding some clones.

Notes on this clone: The antigen is unknown.

The sample consisted of peripheral blood, taken at surgery. The clonotype originates from a boy less than two years old with tuberous sclerosis and intractable seizures.

The CDR3 loop is CASSQVGGEGEQFF. CDR3 coding DNA: TGCGCCAGCAGCCAAGTTGGTGGGGAGGGTGAGCAGTTCTTC. The rearrangement uses TRBV4-1 and TRBJ2-1, with 7 bases aligning to TRBD2. CDR1 is MGHRA and CDR2 is YSYEKL in the germline V gene. Germline trimming cut 1 base from V and 9 bases from J; bases unmatched to any gene: 6. The CDR3 runs to 14 residues.